This T cell receptor beta chain was documented in a study of long-term antiretroviral therapy in people with HIV. The study, taken as a whole, reports: Pre-ART clonal expansion yielded clones that dominated the repertoire at all time points. Once patients were on ART, diversity went higher but still fell short of transplant donor controls.

CDR1 is KGHSH and CDR2 is LQKENI in the germline V gene. V lost 4 bases to trimming and J lost 6 bases, with 15 bases between them. There are 14 residues in the CDR3. Notes on this clone: Its specificity is unknown.

Survey level was the resolution at which the v3.0 immunoSEQ assay ran. Libraries were prepared by immunoSEQ multiplex PCR; TCRdb keeps only in-frame clonotypes and omits some of them. The sample lists more than 11,000 clones, 77% occurring once. The chain recombines TRBV18 with TRBJ1-1, with D possibly being TRBD1 (6 bases). This specimen consisted of unsorted PBMCs, obtained 1.3 years before starting antiretroviral therapy. This clonotype was sampled from a man aged 40-55 years with HIV. The CDR3 bases are TGTGCCAGCTCACGGGGGGCCCCAGGCGCTGAAGCTTTCTTT. This gives the protein CASSRGAPGAEAFF.